Listed here is a single T cell receptor beta chain. There are 17 residues in the CDR3. Germline assignment: CDR1 SGHRS and CDR2 YFSETQ. After removal of 2 bases from V and 1 base from J, the junction contained 10 bases not matched to a gene. Source study methods: Reference gene primer amplification gave nucleated cell count estimates. Measured with immunoSEQ multiplex PCR; TCRdb has only the in-frame clones, and not every one. V and J calls plus clone size are reproduced from that table; the DNA served to infer D and trimming. This sample has about half a million clones, with 80% to 90% found just once. The entry originates in a study of blood T cell repertoires in COVID-19. Study context: Samples came from the United States, Italy and Spain, spanning acute and convalescent COVID-19. T cells, B-cell-depleted T cells, or PBMCs provided the cDNA or gDNA that served as material.

J is TRBJ2-7 and V is TRBV5-1; TRBD1 matches at 9 bases. The sample consisted of peripheral blood. This sequence was found in a human donor in a cohort sampled during active COVID-19. Written as DNA, the CDR3 is TGCGCCAGCAGCTTTTTGACCCCGGGACAGGGTTCCTACGAGCAGTACTTC. It is translated as CASSFLTPGQGSYEQYF.